This paragraph reports one TCR beta chain. The data stem from a study of regulatory T cells in long-lasting Graves disease. As for the study in general: Less than 3 months of antithyroid drugs had been taken by newly diagnosed Graves' patients.

Arm-PCR of CDR3 regions and iRepertoire HTBI primers were used to build TCR beta libraries. TCRdb reprocessed the multiplex PCR reads with MiXCR, giving one entry per CDR3 protein. The profile covers roughly 420,000 distinct CDR3 sequences, with around 15% appearing a single time and 22% taken by the ten largest. Germline V lookup: CDR1 WSHSY, CDR2 SAAADI. Trimming removed 6 bases from V and 5 bases from J, with 7 bases in between. The CDR3 spans 12 residues. As for time point: newly diagnosed GD, antithyroid drugs for less than 3 months. Scientists built the TCR library using RNA that was extracted from PBMCs.

The receptor's source is a female donor with Graves disease. This sample comprised peripheral blood mononuclear cells (PBMCs), obtained at new diagnosis, from a patient treated with antithyroid drugs. The chain is built from TRBV10-2 and TRBJ1-4, with D uncertain. CDR3 in DNA: TGCGCCAGCAGGGCCTCGAATGAAAAACTGTTTTTT. Encoded protein: CASRASNEKLFF.